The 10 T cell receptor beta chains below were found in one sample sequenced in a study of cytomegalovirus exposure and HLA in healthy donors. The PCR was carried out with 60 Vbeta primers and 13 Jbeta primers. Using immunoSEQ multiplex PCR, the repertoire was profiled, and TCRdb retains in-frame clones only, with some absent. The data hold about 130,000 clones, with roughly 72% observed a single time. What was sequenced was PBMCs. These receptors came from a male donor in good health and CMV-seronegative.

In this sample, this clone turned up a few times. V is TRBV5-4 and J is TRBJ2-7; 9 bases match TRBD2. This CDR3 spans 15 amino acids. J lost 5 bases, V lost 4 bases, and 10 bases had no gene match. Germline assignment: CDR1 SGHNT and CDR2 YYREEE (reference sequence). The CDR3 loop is CASSPRPLAGHEQYF. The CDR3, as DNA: TGTGCCAGCAGCCCCCGCCCCCTAGCGGGACACGAGCAGTACTTC.

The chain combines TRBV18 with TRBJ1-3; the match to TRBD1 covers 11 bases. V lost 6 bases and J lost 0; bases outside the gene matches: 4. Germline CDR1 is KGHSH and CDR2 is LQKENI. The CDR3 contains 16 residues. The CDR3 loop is CASSAGTGGSGNTIYF. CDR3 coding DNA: TGTGCCAGCTCGGCCGGGACAGGGGGCTCTGGAAACACCATATATTTT.

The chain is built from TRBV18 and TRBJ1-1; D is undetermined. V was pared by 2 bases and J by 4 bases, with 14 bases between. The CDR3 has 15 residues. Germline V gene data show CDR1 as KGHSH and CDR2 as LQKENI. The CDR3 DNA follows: TGTGCCAGCTCACCATCGGGAGGATATGGCACTGAAGCTTTCTTT. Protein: CASSPSGGYGTEAFF.

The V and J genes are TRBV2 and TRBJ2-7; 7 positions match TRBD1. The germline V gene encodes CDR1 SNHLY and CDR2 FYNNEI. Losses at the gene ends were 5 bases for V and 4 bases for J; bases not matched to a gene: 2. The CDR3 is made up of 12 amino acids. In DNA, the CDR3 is TGTGCCAGCAGTTCGGACAGGTACGAGCAGTACTTC. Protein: CASSSDRYEQYF.

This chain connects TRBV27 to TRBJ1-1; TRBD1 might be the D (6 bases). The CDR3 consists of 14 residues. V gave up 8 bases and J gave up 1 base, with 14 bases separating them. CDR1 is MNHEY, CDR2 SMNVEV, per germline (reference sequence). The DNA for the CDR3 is TGTGCCAGCTCTTGGGGGGGGCCGAACACTGAAGCTTTCTTT. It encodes CASSWGGPNTEAFF.

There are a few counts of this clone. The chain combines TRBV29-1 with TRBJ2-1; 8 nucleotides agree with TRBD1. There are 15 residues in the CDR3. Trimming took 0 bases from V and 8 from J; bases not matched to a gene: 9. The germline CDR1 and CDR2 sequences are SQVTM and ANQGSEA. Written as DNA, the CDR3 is TGCAGCGTTGAAGAGGGGTCAGGGGGCAGCGATGAGCAGTTCTTC. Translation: CSVEEGSGGSDEQFF.

The CDR3 protein is CASSLGQSHSTDTQYF. In nucleotides, the CDR3 is TGTGCCAGCAGTTTAGGACAGAGCCATAGCACAGATACGCAGTATTTT. The rearrangement links TRBV27 to TRBJ2-3; a possible D gene is TRBD1 (6 bases). The germline V gene has CDR1 MNHEY and CDR2 SMNVEV (reference sequence). Trimming took 2 bases from V and 0 from J, leaving 12 bases between them. CDR3 length equals 16 residues.

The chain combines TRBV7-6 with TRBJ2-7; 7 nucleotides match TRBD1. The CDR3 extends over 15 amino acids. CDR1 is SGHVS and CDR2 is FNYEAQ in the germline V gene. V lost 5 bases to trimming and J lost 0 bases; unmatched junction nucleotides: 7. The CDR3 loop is CASSADRTSSYEQYF. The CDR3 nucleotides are TGTGCCAGCAGCGCGGACAGGACGAGCTCCTACGAGCAGTACTTC.

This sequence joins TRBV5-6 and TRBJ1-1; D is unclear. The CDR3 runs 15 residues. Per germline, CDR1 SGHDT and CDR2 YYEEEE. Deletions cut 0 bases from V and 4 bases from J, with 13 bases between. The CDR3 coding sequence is TGTGCCAGCAGCTTGGTTCCCAGCGGAGCCACTGAAGCTTTCTTT. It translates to CASSLVPSGATEAFF.

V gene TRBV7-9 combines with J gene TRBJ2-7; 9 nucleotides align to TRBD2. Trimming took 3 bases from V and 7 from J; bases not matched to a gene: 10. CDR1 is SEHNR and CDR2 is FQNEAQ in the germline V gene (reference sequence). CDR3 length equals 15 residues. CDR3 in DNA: TGTGCCAGCAGCTTTGTAGCGGGAGATGGTTCGGAGCAGTACTTC. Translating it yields CASSFVAGDGSEQYF.